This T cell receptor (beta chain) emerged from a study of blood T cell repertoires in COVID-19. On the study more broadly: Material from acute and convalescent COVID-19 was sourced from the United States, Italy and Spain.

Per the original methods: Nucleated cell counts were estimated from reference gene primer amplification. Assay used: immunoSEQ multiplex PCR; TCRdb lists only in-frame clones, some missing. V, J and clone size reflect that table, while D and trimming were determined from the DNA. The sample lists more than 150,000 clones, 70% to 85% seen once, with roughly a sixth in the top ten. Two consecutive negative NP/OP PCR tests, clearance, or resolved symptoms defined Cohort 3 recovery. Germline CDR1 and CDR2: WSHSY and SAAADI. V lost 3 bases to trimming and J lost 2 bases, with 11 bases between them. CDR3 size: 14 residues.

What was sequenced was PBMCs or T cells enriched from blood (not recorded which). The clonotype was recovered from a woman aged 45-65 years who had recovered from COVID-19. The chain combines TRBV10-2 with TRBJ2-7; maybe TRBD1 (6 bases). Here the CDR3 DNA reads TGCGCCAGCAGTGAACGGACAGCCGCCTACGAGCAGTACTTC. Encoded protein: CASSERTAAYEQYF.